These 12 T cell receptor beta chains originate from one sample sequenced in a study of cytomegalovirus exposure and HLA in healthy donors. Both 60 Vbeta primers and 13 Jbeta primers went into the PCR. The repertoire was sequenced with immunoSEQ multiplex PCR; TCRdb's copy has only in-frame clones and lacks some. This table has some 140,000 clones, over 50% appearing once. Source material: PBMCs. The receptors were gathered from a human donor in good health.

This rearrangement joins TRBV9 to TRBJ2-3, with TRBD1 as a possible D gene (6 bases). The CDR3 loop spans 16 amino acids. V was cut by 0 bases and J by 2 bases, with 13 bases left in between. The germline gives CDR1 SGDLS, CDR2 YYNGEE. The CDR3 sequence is CASSVATLGATDTQYF. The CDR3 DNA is TGTGCCAGCAGCGTAGCTACTTTGGGGGCCACAGATACGCAGTATTTT.

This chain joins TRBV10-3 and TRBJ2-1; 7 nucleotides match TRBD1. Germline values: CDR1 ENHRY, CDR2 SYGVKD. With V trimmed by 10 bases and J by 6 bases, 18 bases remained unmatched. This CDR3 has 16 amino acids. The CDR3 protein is CATTPGGRRSLNEQFF. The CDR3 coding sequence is TGTGCCACCACGCCAGGGGGACGCAGGTCTCTCAATGAGCAGTTCTTC.

The CDR3 here is CASSRGTSGFDTQYF. The CDR3 DNA sequence: TGTGCCAGCAGCCGGGGGACTAGCGGGTTTGATACGCAGTATTTT. V usage is TRBV14 and J usage is TRBJ2-3, with TRBD2 matching 12 bases. This CDR3 has 15 amino acids. Germline lookup yields CDR1 SGHDN and CDR2 FVKESK. V lost 4 bases to trimming and J lost 6 bases; unmatched junction nucleotides: 5.

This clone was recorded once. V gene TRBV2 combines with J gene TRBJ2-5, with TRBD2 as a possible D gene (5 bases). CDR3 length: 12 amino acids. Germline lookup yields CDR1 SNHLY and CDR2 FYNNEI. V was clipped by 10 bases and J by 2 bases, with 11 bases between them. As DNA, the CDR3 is TGTGCCACCCGGGGAGAACAAGAGACCCAGTACTTC. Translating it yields CATRGEQETQYF.

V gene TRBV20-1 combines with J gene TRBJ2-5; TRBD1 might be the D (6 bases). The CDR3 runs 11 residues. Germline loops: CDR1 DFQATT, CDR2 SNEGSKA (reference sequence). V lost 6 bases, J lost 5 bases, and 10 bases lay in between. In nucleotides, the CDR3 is TGCAGTGCATCCACAGGGGAGACCCAGTACTTC. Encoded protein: CSASTGETQYF.

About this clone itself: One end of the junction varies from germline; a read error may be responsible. The CDR3 nucleotides read TGTGCCAGCAGCGAAGGGCCCGGGACAGTGGCTACCGGGGAGCTGTTTTTT. Residues: CASSEGPGTVATGELFF. The rearrangement uses TRBV2 and TRBJ2-2, with 7 bases aligning to TRBD1. CDR3 length: 17 amino acids. Germline loops: CDR1 SNHLY, CDR2 FYNNEI.

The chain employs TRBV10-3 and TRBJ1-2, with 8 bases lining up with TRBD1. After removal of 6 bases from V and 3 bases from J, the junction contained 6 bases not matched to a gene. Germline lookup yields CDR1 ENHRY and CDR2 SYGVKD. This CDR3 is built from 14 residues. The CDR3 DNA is TGTGCCATCAGCGACAGGGGCATGGACTATGGCTACACCTTC. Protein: CAISDRGMDYGYTF.

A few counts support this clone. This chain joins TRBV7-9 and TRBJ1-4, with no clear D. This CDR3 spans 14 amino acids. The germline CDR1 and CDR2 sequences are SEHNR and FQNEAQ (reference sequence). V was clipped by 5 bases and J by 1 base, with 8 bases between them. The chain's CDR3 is CASSRVRTNEKLFF. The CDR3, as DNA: TGTGCCAGCAGCCGGGTCCGAACTAATGAAAAACTGTTTTTT.

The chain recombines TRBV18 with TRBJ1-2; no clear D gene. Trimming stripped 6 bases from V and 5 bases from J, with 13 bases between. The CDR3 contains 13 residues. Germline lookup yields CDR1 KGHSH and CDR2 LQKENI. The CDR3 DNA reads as TGTGCCAGCTCCCCAGAGAGGGCTTATGGCTACACCTTC. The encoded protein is CASSPERAYGYTF. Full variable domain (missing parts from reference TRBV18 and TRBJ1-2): NAGVMQNPRHLVRRRGQEARLRCSPMKGHSHVYWYRQLPEEGLKFMVYLQKENIIDESGMPKERFSAEFPKEGPSILRIQQVVRGDSAAYFCASSPERAYGYTFGSGTRLTVV.

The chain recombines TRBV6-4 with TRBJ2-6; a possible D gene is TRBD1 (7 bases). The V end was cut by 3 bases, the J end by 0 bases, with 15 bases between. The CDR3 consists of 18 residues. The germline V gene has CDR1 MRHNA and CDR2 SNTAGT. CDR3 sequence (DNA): TGTGCCAGCAGTGAAGGAACAGGGGACTTCTCTGGGGCCAACGTCCTGACTTTC. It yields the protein CASSEGTGDFSGANVLTF.

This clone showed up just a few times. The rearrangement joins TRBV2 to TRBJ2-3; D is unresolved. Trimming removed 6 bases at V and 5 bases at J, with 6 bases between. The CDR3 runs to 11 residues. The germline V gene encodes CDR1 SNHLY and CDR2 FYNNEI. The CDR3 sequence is CASSNRDTQYF. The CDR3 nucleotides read TGTGCCAGCAGCAACAGAGATACGCAGTATTTT.

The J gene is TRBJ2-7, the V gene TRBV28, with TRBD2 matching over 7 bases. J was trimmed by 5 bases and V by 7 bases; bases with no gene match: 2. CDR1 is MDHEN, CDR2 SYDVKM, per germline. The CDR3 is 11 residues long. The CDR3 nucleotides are TGTGCCAGCATCGGGGGGAACGAGCAGTACTTC. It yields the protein CASIGGNEQYF. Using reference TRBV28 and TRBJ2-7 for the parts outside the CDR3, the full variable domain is DVKVTQSSRYLVKRTGEKVFLECVQDMDHENMFWYRQDPGLGLRLIYFSYDVKMKEKGDIPEGYSVSREKKERFSLILESASTNQTSMYLCASIGGNEQYFGPGTRLTVT.